This entry concerns a single T cell receptor (beta chain). TCRdb's copy holds only in-frame clones and misses some; the assay was immunoSEQ multiplex PCR. The table includes roughly 16,000 clones, approximately 68% detected once. The source of the sample is a study of neoadjuvant anti-PD-1 for oral cavity cancer. The V end was cut by 0 bases, the J end by 6 bases, with 11 bases between. Germline assignment: CDR1 SGHRS and CDR2 YFSETQ. This CDR3 is 14 amino acids long. This receptor was identified in a person between 40 and 79 years old with oral cavity squamous cell carcinoma. The chain links TRBV5-1 to TRBJ2-3; D not certain. The sample was PBMCs, taken before nivolumab (anti-PD-1) treatment. Written as DNA, the CDR3 is TGCGCCAGCAGCTTGGGCGTCCCTTCGGATACGCAGTATTTT. Translated, it gives CASSLGVPSDTQYF.